This T cell receptor beta chain was captured in a study of neurological immune-mediated disorders. This clonotype has ten or more counts. Individuals who volunteered at a blood bank located in Maryland, USA, made up the group of healthy controls. Unsorted libraries were generated from 2 million PBMCs. These cells had been stored in RNAlater at -80 C. TCRdb passed the 5' RACE reads through MiXCR, listing each CDR3 protein once. The sample consists of approximately 74,000 distinct CDR3 sequences, around 9.9% of them appearing once. The sequencing input was PBMCs. The TCR comes from a man aged 50 to 59 in good health.

The CDR3 reads CASSQERPERWASGTDTQYF. CDR3 coding DNA: TGCGCCAGCAGCCAAGAAAGGCCCGAACGGTGGGCTAGCGGCACAGATACGCAGTATTTT. The V gene is TRBV4-3, the J gene TRBJ2-3, with a possible D match to TRBD2 (6 bases). The germline CDR1 and CDR2 sequences are LGHNA and YSLEER. The CDR3 is 20 amino acids. V shed 0 bases and J shed 1 base, with 23 bases lying between them.